The T cell receptor beta chain under discussion was sequenced for a study of blood T cell repertoires in COVID-19. Study as a whole: Some COVID-19 samples were acute and others convalescent; all came from the United States, Italy and Spain. Sample material is recorded as cDNA or gDNA derived from T cells, B-cell-depleted T cells, or PBMCs.

Trimming removed 2 bases from V and 8 bases from J, with 6 bases in between. CDR3 length equals 12 residues. Produced via immunoSEQ multiplex PCR; TCRdb's table is partial and in-frame only. Of 100,000 to 150,000 clones in the sample, about 83% were seen once. This receptor was taken from a man aged 60 to 75 with acute or convalescent COVID-19. Sequencing was carried out using peripheral blood. The rearrangement joins TRBV12-3 or TRBV12-4 to TRBJ1-4; D gene ambiguous. The CDR3 coding sequence is TGTGCCAGCAGTTTATTTAGCGAAAAACTGTTTTTT. Translation: CASSLFSEKLFF.